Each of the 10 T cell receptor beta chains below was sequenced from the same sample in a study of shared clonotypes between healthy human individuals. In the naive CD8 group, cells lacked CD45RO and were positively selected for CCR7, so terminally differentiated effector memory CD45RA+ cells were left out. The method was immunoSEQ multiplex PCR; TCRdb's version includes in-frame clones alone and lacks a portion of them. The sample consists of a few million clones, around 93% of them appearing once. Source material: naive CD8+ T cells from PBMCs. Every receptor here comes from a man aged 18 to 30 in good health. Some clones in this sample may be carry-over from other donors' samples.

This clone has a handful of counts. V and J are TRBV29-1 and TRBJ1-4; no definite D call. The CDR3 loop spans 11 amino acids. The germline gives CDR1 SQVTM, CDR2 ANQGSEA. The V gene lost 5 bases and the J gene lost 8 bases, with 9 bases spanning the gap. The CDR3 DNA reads TGCAGCGTTAGGGCAGAGGAAAAACTGTTTTTT. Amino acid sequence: CSVRAEEKLFF.

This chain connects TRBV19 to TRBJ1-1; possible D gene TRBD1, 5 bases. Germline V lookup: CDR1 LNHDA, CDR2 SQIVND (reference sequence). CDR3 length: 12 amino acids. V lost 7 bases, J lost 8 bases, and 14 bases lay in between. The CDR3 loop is CASTTPGTEAFF. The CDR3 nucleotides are TGTGCCAGTACCACACCCGGGACCGAAGCTTTCTTT.

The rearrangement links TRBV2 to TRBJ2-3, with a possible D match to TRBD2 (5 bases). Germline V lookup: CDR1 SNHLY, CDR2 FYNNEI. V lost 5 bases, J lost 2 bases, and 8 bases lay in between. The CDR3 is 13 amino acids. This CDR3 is CASSTGITDTQYF. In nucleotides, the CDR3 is TGTGCCAGCAGTACGGGGATCACAGATACGCAGTATTTT.

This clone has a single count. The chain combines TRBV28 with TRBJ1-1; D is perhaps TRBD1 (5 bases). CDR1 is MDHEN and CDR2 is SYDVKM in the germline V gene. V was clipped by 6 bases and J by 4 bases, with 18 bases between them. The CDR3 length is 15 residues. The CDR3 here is CASSLLRDEGTEAFF. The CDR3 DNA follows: TGTGCCAGCAGCCTCCTCAGGGACGAAGGCACTGAAGCTTTCTTT.

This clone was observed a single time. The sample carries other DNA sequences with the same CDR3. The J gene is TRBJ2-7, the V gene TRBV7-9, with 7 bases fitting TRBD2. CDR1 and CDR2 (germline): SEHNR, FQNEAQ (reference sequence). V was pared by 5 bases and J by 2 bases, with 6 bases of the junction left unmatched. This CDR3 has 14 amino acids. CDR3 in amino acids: CASSPPLAAYEQYF. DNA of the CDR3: TGTGCCAGCAGCCCCCCCCTAGCGGCCTACGAGCAGTACTTC.

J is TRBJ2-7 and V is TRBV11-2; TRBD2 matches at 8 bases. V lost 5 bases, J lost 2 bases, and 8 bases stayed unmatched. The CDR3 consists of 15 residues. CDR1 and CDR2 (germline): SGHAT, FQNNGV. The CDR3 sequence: CASSTPSGRPYEQYF. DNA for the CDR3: TGTGCCAGCAGCACCCCTAGCGGGCGCCCCTACGAGCAGTACTTC.

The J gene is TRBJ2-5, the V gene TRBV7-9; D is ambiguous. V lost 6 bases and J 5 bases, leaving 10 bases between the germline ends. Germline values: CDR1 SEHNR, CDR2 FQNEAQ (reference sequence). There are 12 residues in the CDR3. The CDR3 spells CASSPRTETQYF. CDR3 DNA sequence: TGTGCCAGCAGTCCTAGGACCGAGACCCAGTACTTC.

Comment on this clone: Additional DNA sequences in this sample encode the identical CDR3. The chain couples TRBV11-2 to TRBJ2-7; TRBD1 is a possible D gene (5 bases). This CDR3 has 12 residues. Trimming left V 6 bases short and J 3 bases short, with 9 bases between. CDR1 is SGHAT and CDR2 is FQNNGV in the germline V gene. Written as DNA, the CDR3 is TGTGCCAGCAGTCCGCAGGGCTACGAGCAGTACTTC. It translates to CASSPQGYEQYF.

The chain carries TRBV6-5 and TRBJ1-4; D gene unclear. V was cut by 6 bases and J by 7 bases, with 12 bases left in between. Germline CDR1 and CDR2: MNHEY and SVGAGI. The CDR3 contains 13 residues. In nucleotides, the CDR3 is TGTGCCAGCAGAGGCGTCTTAAGTGAAAAACTGTTTTTT. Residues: CASRGVLSEKLFF.

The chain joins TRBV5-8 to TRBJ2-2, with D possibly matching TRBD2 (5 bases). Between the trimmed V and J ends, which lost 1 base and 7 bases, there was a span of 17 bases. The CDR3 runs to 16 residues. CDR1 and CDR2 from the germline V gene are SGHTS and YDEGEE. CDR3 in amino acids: CASSLWFGEGDGELFF. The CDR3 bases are TGTGCCAGCAGCTTGTGGTTCGGGGAAGGAGACGGGGAGCTGTTTTTT.